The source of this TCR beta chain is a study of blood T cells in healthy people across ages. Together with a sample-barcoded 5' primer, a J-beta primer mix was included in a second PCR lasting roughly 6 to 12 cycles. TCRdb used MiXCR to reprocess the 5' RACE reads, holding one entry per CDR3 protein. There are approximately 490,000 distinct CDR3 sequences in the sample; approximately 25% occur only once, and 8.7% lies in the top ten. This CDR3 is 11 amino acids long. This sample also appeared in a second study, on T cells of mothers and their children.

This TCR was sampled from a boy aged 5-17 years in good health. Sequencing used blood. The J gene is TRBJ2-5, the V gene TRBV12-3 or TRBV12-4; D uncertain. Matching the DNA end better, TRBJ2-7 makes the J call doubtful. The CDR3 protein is CASSSGHEQYF. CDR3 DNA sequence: TGTGCCAGCAGTTCGGGCCACGAGCAGTACTTC.